Here is one T cell receptor beta chain with its context. The data were obtained in a study of shared clonotypes between healthy human individuals. This table comes from immunoSEQ multiplex PCR, and its TCRdb copy is limited to in-frame clones, with some not included. This sample has millions of clones, with 90% to 95% found just once. Germline V gene lookup returns CDR1 SNHLY and CDR2 FYNNEI. V was clipped by 8 bases and J by 3 bases, with 8 bases between them. The CDR3 length is 11 residues. The sample taken for sequencing was naive CD4+ T cells sorted from blood. Subset described: CD45RA+ positively selected. The V gene is TRBV2, the J gene TRBJ2-7; no clear D gene. The source is a man younger than 35 in good health. CDR3: CASPGGYEQYF. In DNA, the CDR3 is TGTGCCAGCCCTGGCGGCTACGAGCAGTACTTC.